This T cell receptor beta chain comes out of a study of radiotherapy plus CTLA-4 blockade in lung cancer. At the level of the study: Objective responses were observed in about 17% of patients, and disease control was achieved by about 30%.

A remark on this clone: The antigen is unknown.

Study-wide results and caveats: Peripheral blood showed expansion of tumor-derived TCR clones after radiotherapy and ipilimumab.

The table came from immunoSEQ multiplex PCR; TCRdb's copy has only in-frame clones and leaves some out. In the table there are around 26,000 clones, around 66% of which are singletons. The sample consisted of peripheral blood, taken from a patient treated with radiotherapy plus ipilimumab. This clonotype was sampled from a human donor with non-small cell lung cancer who had stable disease on radiotherapy plus ipilimumab.

The CDR3 DNA reads as TGCAGCGTTCGGCCCCTACTAGCTTACAATGAGCAGTTCTTC. This encodes CSVRPLLAYNEQFF. The gene calls are TRBV29-1 and TRBJ2-1, with D perhaps matching TRBD2 (6 bases). V lost 5 bases to trimming and J lost 4 bases, with 15 bases between them. The CDR3 is 14 residues long. Germline CDR1 reads SQVTM; CDR2 reads ANQGSEA.